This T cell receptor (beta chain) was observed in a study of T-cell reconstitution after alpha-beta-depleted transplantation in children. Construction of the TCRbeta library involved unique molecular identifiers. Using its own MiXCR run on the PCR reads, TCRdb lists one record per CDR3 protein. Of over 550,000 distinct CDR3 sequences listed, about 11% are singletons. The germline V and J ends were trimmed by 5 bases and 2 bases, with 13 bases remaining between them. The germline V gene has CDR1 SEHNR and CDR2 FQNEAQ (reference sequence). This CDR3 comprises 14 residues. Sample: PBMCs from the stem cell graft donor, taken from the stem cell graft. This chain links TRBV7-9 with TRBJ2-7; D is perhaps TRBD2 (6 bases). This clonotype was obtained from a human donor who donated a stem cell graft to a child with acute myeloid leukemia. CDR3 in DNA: TGTGCCAGCAGCACAACTAGCAAAACCTACGAGCAGTACTTC. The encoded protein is CASSTTSKTYEQYF.